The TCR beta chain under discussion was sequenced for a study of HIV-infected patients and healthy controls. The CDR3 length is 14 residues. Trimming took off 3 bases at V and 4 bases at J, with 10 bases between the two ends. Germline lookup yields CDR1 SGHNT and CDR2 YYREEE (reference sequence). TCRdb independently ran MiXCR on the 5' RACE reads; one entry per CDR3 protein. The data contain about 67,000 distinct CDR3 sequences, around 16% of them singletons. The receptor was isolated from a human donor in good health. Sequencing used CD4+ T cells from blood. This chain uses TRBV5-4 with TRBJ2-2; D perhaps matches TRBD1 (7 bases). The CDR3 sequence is CASSSGGITGELFF. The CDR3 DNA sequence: TGTGCCAGCAGCTCAGGGGGGATCACCGGGGAGCTGTTTTTT.